A selection of T cell receptor beta chains follows, all from one sample in a study of T cell repertoires in cytomegalovirus infection. TCRdb itself ran the reads through MiXCR, one entry per CDR3 protein. The sample lists 510,000 or so distinct CDR3 sequences, about 26% occurring once. Sequencing was done on a sample of PBMCs. These receptors originate from a human donor in good health (CMV status not recorded). Some clones in this sample may be carry-over from other donors' samples. Each CDR3 is given with its conserved first and last residue. The D gene is left open where the match is weak. Size is stated for part of the rows, as once, few or many counts, or as a class when the clone is expanded.

TRBV28	TRBJ2-7	few	TRBD1	CASREWTGPYEQYF	TGTGCCAGCAGGGAATGGACAGGCCCCTACGAGCAGTACTTC
TRBV5-1	TRBJ2-3	few	.	CASSLAAPRDTQYF	TGCGCCAGCAGCTTGGCTGCACCGAGGGATACGCAGTATTTT
TRBV7-2	TRBJ1-1	.	.	CASSYDSFTEAFF	TGTGCCAGCAGTTATGACAGTTTCACTGAAGCTTTCTTT
TRBV6-2/TRBV6-3	TRBJ2-1	few	.	CASGVERAGQFF	TGTGCCAGCGGAGTAGAGCGGGCGGGGCAGTTCTTC
TRBV10-3	TRBJ2-5	.	TRBD2	CASRGTSGAVETQYF	TGTGCCTCCAGGGGGACTAGCGGTGCAGTAGAGACCCAGTACTTC
TRBV7-2	TRBJ2-6	many	.	CASSPSDTGANVLTF	TGTGCCAGCAGCCCAAGCGACACTGGGGCCAACGTCCTGACTTTC
TRBV11-2	TRBJ1-2	few	.	CASSPSSRGTGYTF	TGTGCCAGCAGCCCTTCCTCCAGGGGAACGGGCTACACCTTC
TRBV7-2	TRBJ2-7	.	TRBD2	CASSLRLAASYEQYF	TGTGCCAGCAGCTTAAGACTAGCGGCCTCCTACGAGCAGTACTTC
TRBV9	TRBJ2-5	.	.	CASSGMLASETQYF	TGTGCCAGCAGCGGGATGCTCGCATCCGAGACCCAGTACTTC
TRBV11-2	TRBJ2-7	once	TRBD1	CASRVTGGSYEQYF	TGTGCCAGCAGAGTGACAGGGGGGTCCTACGAGCAGTACTTC